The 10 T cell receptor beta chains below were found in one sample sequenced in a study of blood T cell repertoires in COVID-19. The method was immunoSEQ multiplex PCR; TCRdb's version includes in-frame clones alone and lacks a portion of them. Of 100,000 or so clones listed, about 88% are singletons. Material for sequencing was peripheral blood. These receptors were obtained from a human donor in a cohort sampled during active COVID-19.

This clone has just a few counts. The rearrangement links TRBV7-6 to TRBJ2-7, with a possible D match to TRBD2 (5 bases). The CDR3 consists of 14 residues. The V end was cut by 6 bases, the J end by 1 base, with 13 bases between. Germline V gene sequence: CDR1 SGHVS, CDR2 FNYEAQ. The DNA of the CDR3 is TGTGCCAGCAGGTGGACTGAGAAGTCCTACGAGCAGTACTTC. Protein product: CASRWTEKSYEQYF.

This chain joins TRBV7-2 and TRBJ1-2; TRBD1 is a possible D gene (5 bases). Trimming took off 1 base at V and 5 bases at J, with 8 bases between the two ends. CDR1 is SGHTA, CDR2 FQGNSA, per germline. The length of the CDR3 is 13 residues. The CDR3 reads CASSLEGRYGYTF. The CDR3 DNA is TGTGCCAGCAGCTTAGAGGGGCGATATGGCTACACCTTC. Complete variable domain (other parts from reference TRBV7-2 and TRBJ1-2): GAGVSQSPSNKVTEKGKDVELRCDPISGHTALYWYRQSLGQGLEFLIYFQGNSAPDKSGLPSDRFSAERTGGSVSTLTIQRTQQEDSAVYLCASSLEGRYGYTFGSGTRLTVV.

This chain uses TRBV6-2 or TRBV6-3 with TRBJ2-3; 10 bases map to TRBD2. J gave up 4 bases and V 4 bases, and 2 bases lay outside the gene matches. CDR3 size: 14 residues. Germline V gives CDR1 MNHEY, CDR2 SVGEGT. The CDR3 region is CASSSSGGADTQYF. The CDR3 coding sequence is TGTGCCAGCAGTTCGAGCGGGGGGGCAGATACGCAGTATTTT.

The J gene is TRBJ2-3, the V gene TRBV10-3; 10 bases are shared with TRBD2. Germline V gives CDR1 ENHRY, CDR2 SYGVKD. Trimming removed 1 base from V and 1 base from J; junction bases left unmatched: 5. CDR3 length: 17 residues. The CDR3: CAISEFLAGGGTDTQYF. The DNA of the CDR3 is TGTGCCATCAGTGAGTTCTTAGCGGGGGGCGGCACAGATACGCAGTATTTT.

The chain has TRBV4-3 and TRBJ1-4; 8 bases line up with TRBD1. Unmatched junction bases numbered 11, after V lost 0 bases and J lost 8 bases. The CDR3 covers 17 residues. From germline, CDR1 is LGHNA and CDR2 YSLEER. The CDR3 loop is CASSQDQGQGVGEKLFF. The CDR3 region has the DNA TGCGCCAGCAGCCAAGATCAAGGACAGGGCGTTGGCGAAAAACTGTTTTTT.

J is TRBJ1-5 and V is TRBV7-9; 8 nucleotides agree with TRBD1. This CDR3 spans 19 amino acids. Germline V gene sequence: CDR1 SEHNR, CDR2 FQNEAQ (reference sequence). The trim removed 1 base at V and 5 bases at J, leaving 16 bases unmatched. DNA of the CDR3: TGTGCCAGCAGCTTAGGGGGATGGACAGGGAGGGTTGAGGATCAGCCCCAGCATTTT. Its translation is CASSLGGWTGRVEDQPQHF.

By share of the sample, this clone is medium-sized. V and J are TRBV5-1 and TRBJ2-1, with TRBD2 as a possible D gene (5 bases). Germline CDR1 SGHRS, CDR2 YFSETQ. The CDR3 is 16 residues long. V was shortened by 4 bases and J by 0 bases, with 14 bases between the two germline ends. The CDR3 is CASSHPTGSSYNEQFF. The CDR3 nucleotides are TGCGCCAGCAGCCACCCGACGGGGAGCTCCTACAATGAGCAGTTCTTC. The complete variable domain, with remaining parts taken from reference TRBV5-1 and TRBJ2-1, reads KAGVTQTPRYLIKTRGQQVTLSCSPISGHRSVSWYQQTPGQGLQFLFEYFSETQRNKGNFPGRFSGRQFSNSRSEMNVSTLELGDSALYLCASSHPTGSSYNEQFFGPGTRLTVL.

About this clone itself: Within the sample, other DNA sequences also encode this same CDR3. CDR3 nucleotide sequence: TGTGCCAGCAGCCCACGCATTGGGCAGGCGAACACTGAAGCTTTCTTT. Encoded protein: CASSPRIGQANTEAFF. The chain uses TRBV9 and TRBJ1-1; D ambiguous. CDR1 and CDR2 (germline): SGDLS, YYNGEE. Trimming left V 4 bases short and J 1 base short, with 17 bases between. CDR3 length: 16 amino acids.

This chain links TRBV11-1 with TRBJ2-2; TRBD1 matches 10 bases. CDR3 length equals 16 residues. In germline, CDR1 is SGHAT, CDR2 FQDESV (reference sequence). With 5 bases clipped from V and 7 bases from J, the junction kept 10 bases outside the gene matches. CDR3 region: CASSTRQGAGNGELFF. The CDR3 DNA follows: TGTGCCAGCAGCACTAGACAGGGGGCCGGTAACGGGGAGCTGTTTTTT.

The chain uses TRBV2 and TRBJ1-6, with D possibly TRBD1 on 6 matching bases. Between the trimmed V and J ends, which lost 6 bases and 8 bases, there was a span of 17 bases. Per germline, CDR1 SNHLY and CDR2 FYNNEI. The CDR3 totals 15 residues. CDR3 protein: CASSDEDSSYSPLHF. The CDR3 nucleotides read TGTGCCAGCAGCGACGAGGACAGCTCCTATTCACCCCTCCACTTT.